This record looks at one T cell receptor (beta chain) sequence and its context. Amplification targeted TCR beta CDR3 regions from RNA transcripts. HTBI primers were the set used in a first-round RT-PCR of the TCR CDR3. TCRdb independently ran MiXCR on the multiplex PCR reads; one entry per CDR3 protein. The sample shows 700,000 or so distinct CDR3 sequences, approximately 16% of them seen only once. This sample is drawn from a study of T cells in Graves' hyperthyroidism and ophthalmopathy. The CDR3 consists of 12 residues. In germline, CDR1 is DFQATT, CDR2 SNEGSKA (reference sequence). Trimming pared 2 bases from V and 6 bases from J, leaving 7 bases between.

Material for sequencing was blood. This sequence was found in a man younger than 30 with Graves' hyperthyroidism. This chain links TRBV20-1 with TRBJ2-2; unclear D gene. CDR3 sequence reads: CSARPFSGELFF. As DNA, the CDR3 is TGCAGTGCTAGACCCTTTTCCGGGGAGCTGTTTTTT.